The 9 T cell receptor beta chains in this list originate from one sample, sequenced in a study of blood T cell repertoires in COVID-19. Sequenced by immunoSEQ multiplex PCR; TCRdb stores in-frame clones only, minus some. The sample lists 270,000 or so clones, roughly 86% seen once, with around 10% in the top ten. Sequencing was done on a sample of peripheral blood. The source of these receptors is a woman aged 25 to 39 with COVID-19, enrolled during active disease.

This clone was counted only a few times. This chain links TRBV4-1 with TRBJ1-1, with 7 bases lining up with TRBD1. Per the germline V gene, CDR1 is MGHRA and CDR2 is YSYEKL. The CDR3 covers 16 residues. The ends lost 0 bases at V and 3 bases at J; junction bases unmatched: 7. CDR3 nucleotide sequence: TGCGCCAGCAGCCAAGATACGACAGGGTCGTACACTGAAGCTTTCTTT. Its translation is CASSQDTTGSYTEAFF.

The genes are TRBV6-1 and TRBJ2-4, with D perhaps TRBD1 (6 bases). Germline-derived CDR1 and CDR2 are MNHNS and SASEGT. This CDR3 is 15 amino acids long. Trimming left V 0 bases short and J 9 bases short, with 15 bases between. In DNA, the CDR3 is TGTGCCAGCAGTGAAGCGCTGGGGGCTCGGAGCATTCAGTACTTC. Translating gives CASSEALGARSIQYF.

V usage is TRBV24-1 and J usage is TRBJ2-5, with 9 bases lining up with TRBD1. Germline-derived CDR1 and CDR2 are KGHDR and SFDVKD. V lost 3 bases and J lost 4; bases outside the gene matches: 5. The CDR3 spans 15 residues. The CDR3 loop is CATSDPRQGGETQYF. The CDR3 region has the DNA TGTGCCACCAGTGATCCTCGACAGGGGGGAGAGACCCAGTACTTC.

The CDR3 nucleotides read TGTGCCAGCAGCAGTCTGGGGGGTGAGCAGTTCTTC. Its protein product is CASSSLGGEQFF. This chain connects TRBV3-1 (or the pseudogene TRBV3-2) to TRBJ2-1; maybe TRBD2 (6 bases). The CDR3 is made up of 12 amino acids. The germline gives CDR1 LGHDT, CDR2 YNNKEL (reference sequence). The V and J ends lost 5 bases and 9 bases respectively, with 11 bases between them.

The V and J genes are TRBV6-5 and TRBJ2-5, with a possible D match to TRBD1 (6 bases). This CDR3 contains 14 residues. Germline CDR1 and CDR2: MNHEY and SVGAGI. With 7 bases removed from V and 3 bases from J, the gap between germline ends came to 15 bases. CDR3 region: CASKQGHLKETQYF. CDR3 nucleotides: TGTGCCAGCAAGCAGGGGCACCTTAAAGAGACCCAGTACTTC.

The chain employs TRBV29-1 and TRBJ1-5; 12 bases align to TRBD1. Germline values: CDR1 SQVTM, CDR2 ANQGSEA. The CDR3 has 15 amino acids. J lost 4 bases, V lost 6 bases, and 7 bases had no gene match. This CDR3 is CSVGQGAAGNQPQHF. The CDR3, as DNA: TGCAGCGTGGGACAGGGGGCAGCAGGGAATCAGCCCCAGCATTTT.

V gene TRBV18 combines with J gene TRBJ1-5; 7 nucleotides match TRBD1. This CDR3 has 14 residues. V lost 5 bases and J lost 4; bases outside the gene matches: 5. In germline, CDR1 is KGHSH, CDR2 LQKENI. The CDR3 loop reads CASSFGQVNQPQHF. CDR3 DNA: TGTGCCAGCTCATTCGGACAGGTAAATCAGCCCCAGCATTTT.

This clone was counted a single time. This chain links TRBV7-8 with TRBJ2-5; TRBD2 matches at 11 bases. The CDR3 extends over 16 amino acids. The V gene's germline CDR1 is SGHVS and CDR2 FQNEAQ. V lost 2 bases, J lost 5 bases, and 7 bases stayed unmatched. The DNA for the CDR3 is TGTGCCAGCAGCTTAAGTAGCGGGGGGGCCAGTGAGACCCAGTACTTC. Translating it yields CASSLSSGGASETQYF.

CDR3 protein: CASSQDLQNIQYF. The CDR3 DNA is TGTGCCAGCAGCCAAGATCTACAGAACATTCAGTACTTC. The chain couples TRBV4-2 to TRBJ2-4; D gene ambiguous. The CDR3 contains 13 residues. Germline CDR1 and CDR2: LGHNA and YNFKEQ. V gave up 0 bases and J gave up 7 bases, with 7 bases separating them.